This TCR beta chain comes out of a study of CD8+ T cells in alopecia areata. Findings and limits, study-wide: Higher clonality was seen in lesional scalp than in normal scalp, especially in alopecia totalis/universalis.

Treatment meaning: oral pan-JAK inhibitor, 5-10 mg twice daily. Points on this clone: Its antigen remains unknown.

This CDR3 is 15 amino acids long. Per germline, CDR1 SGHRS and CDR2 YFSETQ. The J segment lost 3 bases and the V segment lost 4 bases, leaving 7 bases of the junction unmatched. Once RNA had been extracted, it was reverse transcribed into cDNA to act as the sequencing template. The method was immunoSEQ multiplex PCR; TCRdb's version includes in-frame clones alone and lacks a portion of them. The sample has under 200,000 clones, around 59% seen once. The V and J genes are TRBV5-1 and TRBJ2-1; 7 bases line up with TRBD1. Sequenced material: CD4+ T cells sorted from blood, taken at week 24, from a patient treated with tofacitinib. The receptor's source is a human donor with alopecia areata. DNA for the CDR3: TGCGCCAGCAGCATAGGACAGGTCAGCTACAATGAGCAGTTCTTC. Translating gives CASSIGQVSYNEQFF.